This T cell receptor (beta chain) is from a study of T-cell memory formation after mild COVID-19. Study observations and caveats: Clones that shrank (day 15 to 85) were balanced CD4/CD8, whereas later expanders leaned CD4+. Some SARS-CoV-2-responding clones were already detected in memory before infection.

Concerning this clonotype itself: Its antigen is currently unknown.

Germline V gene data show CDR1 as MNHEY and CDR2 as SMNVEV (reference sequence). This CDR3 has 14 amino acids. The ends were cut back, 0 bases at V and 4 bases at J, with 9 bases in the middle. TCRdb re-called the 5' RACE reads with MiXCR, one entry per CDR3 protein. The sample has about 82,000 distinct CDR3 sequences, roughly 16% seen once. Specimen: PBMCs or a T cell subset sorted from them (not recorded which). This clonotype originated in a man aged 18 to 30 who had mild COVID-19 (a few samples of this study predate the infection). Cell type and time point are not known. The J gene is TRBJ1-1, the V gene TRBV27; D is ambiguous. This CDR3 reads CASSLSGHATEAFF. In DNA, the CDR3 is TGTGCCAGCAGTTTATCCGGCCATGCCACTGAAGCTTTCTTT.